The 21 T cell receptor beta chains reported below all come from one sample, sequenced in a study of blood T cell repertoires in COVID-19. The table came from immunoSEQ multiplex PCR; TCRdb's copy has only in-frame clones and leaves some out. This sample carries under 300,000 clones, roughly 80% of them seen once, and the ten largest clones take roughly 10%. The sample consisted of peripheral blood. These receptor sequences come from a woman aged 45-65 years who had recovered from COVID-19.

The J gene is TRBJ2-1, the V gene TRBV27; 10 bases are a match to TRBD2. Trimming took 1 base from V and 1 from J; bases not matched to a gene: 4. Looked up from germline, CDR1 is MNHEY and CDR2 is SMNVEV (reference sequence). This CDR3 has 17 residues. The chain's CDR3 is CASSLLGLAPSYNEQFF. CDR3 DNA sequence: TGTGCCAGCAGTTTATTGGGACTAGCGCCTTCCTACAATGAGCAGTTCTTC.

This chain connects TRBV3-1 (or the pseudogene TRBV3-2) to TRBJ2-5, with D possibly being TRBD1 (5 bases). CDR3 length: 12 amino acids. Trimming shortened V by 4 bases and J by 5 bases, and 8 bases separated the two germline ends. Germline CDR1 LGHDT, CDR2 YNNKEL (reference sequence). This chain's CDR3 is CASSRQSETQYF. The CDR3, as DNA: TGTGCCAGCAGCCGACAGAGTGAGACCCAGTACTTC.

This chain links TRBV28 with TRBJ1-2, with TRBD1 as a possible D gene (5 bases). The CDR3 contains 17 residues. Germline CDR1 is MDHEN and CDR2 is SYDVKM. Trimming removed 3 bases from V and 4 bases from J, with 21 bases in between. The CDR3 nucleotides are TGTGCCAGCAGTTTTTATGATATGAGTGTAGGGGTCTATGGCTACACCTTC. Its translation: CASSFYDMSVGVYGYTF.

This sequence joins TRBV7-2 and TRBJ1-2, with D maybe TRBD1 (6 bases). The V gene's germline CDR1 is SGHTA and CDR2 FQGNSA. This CDR3 spans 14 amino acids. V was pared by 1 base and J by 5 bases, with 11 bases between. CDR3 in amino acids: CASSLVEGVYGYTF. Here the CDR3 DNA reads TGTGCCAGCAGCTTAGTAGAGGGGGTGTATGGCTACACCTTC.

The V and J genes are TRBV19 and TRBJ2-7; TRBD1 might be the D (5 bases). V gave up 6 bases and J gave up 4 bases, with 16 bases separating them. CDR3 length: 14 residues. Germline CDR1 is LNHDA and CDR2 is SQIVND (reference sequence). The chain's CDR3 is CASSRSGIGYEQYF. CDR3 coding DNA: TGTGCCAGTAGCCGGTCAGGGATTGGGTACGAGCAGTACTTC.

The V and J genes are TRBV29-1 and TRBJ1-2, with 8 bases aligning to TRBD1. Germline CDR1 SQVTM, CDR2 ANQGSEA. The V gene end was trimmed by 3 bases and the J gene end by 6 bases; junction bases not matched to a gene: 0. CDR3 length equals 11 residues. The chain's CDR3 is CSVEDRDGYTF. In DNA form, the CDR3 reads TGCAGCGTTGAGGACAGGGATGGCTACACCTTC.

The chain links TRBV30 to TRBJ1-1; D might be TRBD1 (5 bases). The length of the CDR3 is 12 residues. CDR1 is GTSNPN and CDR2 is SVGIG in the germline V gene (reference sequence). The V gene lost 4 bases and the J gene lost 5 bases, with 11 bases spanning the gap. DNA of the CDR3: TGTGCCTGGACAGGGTTTGGGACTGAAGCTTTCTTT. This sequence encodes CAWTGFGTEAFF.

The chain employs TRBV2 and TRBJ1-6, with D unresolved. The germline CDR1 and CDR2 sequences are SNHLY and FYNNEI. This CDR3 has 15 amino acids. V lost 6 bases, J lost 0 bases, and 9 bases lay in between. CDR3 region: CASRLASSYNSPLHF. The CDR3 region has the DNA TGTGCCAGCAGATTAGCGAGCTCCTATAATTCACCCCTCCACTTT.

The V call is TRBV19, the J call TRBJ2-1; 8 positions match TRBD1. The length of the CDR3 is 15 residues. The V gene's germline CDR1 is LNHDA and CDR2 SQIVND (reference sequence). J lost 5 bases, V lost 8 bases, and 11 bases had no gene match. CDR3 bases: TGTGCCAGTGCAACAACCGGGACAGGCAACAATGAGCAGTTCTTC. It yields the protein CASATTGTGNNEQFF.

This chain connects TRBV29-1 to TRBJ2-1, with 9 positions matching TRBD2. Germline V gene lookup returns CDR1 SQVTM and CDR2 ANQGSEA. V lost 7 bases, J lost 0 bases, and 4 bases stayed unmatched. This CDR3 is built from 14 residues. CDR3 coding DNA: TGCAGCGCTAAACTAGCGGGCTCCTACAATGAGCAGTTCTTC. As protein: CSAKLAGSYNEQFF.

V and J are TRBV9 and TRBJ1-2; a weak D match, TRBD1 (5 bases). The CDR3 totals 14 residues. The germline V gene encodes CDR1 SGDLS and CDR2 YYNGEE. V was trimmed by 0 bases and J by 2 bases, leaving 8 bases between them. CDR3 nucleotides: TGTGCCAGCAGCGTAGATTCAGGGAACTATGGCTACACCTTC. Translating it yields CASSVDSGNYGYTF.

The rearrangement uses TRBV12-3 or TRBV12-4 and TRBJ2-3; a weak D match, TRBD1 (6 bases). Trimming took off 7 bases at V and 6 bases at J, with 11 bases between the two ends. The CDR3 spans 12 residues. The chain's CDR3 is CASTQRGDTQYF. DNA of the CDR3: TGTGCCAGCACCCAAAGGGGGGATACGCAGTATTTT.

The CDR3 bases are TGTGCCAGCACCCTGGGGGGGTGGGGCCCCACCAAAAACATTCAGTACTTC. Translated: CASTLGGWGPTKNIQYF. The rearrangement links TRBV6-4 to TRBJ2-4; 7 bases match TRBD2. CDR1 and CDR2 (germline): MRHNA, SNTAGT. The CDR3 is 17 amino acids. V was pared by 7 bases and J by 2 bases, with 14 bases of the junction left unmatched.

The rearrangement uses TRBV2 and TRBJ2-1; weak D call: TRBD1 (5 bases). The CDR3 is made up of 13 amino acids. Trimming took 6 bases from V and 7 from J, leaving 13 bases between them. CDR1 is SNHLY, CDR2 FYNNEI, per germline. CDR3 in DNA: TGTGCCAGCAGCCAAAGGGGCCAGAATGAGCAGTTCTTC. Translating gives CASSQRGQNEQFF.

V usage is TRBV6-5 and J usage is TRBJ2-2, with 10 bases fitting TRBD1. V lost 8 bases to trimming and J lost 5 bases; unmatched junction nucleotides: 8. CDR3 length equals 15 residues. Germline CDR1 MNHEY, CDR2 SVGAGI. The CDR3 is CASETGGASTGELFF. The CDR3 DNA sequence: TGTGCCAGCGAGACAGGGGGCGCGTCTACCGGGGAGCTGTTTTTT.

This clone was detected only once. The chain recombines TRBV19 with TRBJ1-1, with a weak D call TRBD1 (5 bases). The germline V gene encodes CDR1 LNHDA and CDR2 SQIVND (reference sequence). The germline V and J ends were trimmed by 6 bases and 1 base, with 27 bases remaining between them. This CDR3 is 19 amino acids long. DNA for the CDR3: TGTGCCAGTAGCACACATGAGGAGGGACTTTGGAATCGGAACACTGAAGCTTTCTTT. It yields the protein CASSTHEEGLWNRNTEAFF. Together with reference TRBV19 and TRBJ1-1, the CDR3 gives the full variable domain: DGGITQSPKYLFRKEGQNVTLSCEQNLNHDAMYWYRQDPGQGLRLIYYSQIVNDFQKGDIAEGYSVSREKKESFPLTVTSAQKNPTAFYLCASSTHEEGLWNRNTEAFFGQGTRLTVV.

The V call is TRBV27, the J call TRBJ1-5; 7 bases are shared with TRBD1. The CDR3 loop spans 14 amino acids. V lost 5 bases, J lost 0 bases, and 1 base stayed unmatched. Per germline, CDR1 MNHEY and CDR2 SMNVEV (reference sequence). The CDR3 is CASSDRDSNQPQHF. CDR3 bases: TGTGCCAGCAGTGACAGGGATAGCAATCAGCCCCAGCATTTT.

Points on this clone: Additional DNA sequences in this sample encode the identical CDR3. The rearrangement uses TRBV28 and TRBJ2-5; perhaps TRBD1 as D (6 bases). Trimming pared 4 bases from V and 1 base from J, leaving 10 bases between. Germline loops: CDR1 MDHEN, CDR2 SYDVKM. The CDR3 runs 14 residues. CDR3 sequence reads: CASSSGQSQETQYF. The CDR3 region has the DNA TGTGCCAGCAGTTCTGGACAGTCCCAAGAGACCCAGTACTTC. Based on the CDR3 plus reference TRBV28 and TRBJ2-5, the full variable domain is DVKVTQSSRYLVKRTGEKVFLECVQDMDHENMFWYRQDPGLGLRLIYFSYDVKMKEKGDIPEGYSVSREKKERFSLILESASTNQTSMYLCASSSGQSQETQYFGPGTRLLVL.

The chain joins TRBV24-1 to TRBJ2-1; 14 bases are shared with TRBD2. This CDR3 contains 18 residues. V dropped 4 bases and J dropped 8; count of bases not matched to a gene: 12. Germline values: CDR1 KGHDR, CDR2 SFDVKD. The CDR3 bases are TGTGCCACCAGTGACGCCCGACTCGGGACTAGCGGGGGCCATGAGCAGTTCTTC. Its protein product is CATSDARLGTSGGHEQFF.

This clone was recorded only once. CDR3 residues: CASSNRQADTEAFF. The CDR3 nucleotides read TGTGCCAGCAGCAATCGACAGGCAGACACTGAAGCTTTCTTT. The chain employs TRBV5-4 and TRBJ1-1, with D maybe TRBD1 (6 bases). The germline V gene has CDR1 SGHNT and CDR2 YYREEE (reference sequence). This CDR3 comprises 14 residues. The V end lost 4 bases, the J end lost 3 bases, and 13 bases lay between the germline ends.

This clone was detected once. This chain uses TRBV15 with TRBJ1-2; TRBD1 matches 9 bases. J lost 7 bases, V lost 1 base, and 10 bases had no gene match. Germline CDR1 is LNHNV and CDR2 is YYDKDF (reference sequence). The CDR3 runs to 16 residues. The DNA of the CDR3 is TGTGCCACCAGCAGAGGGGGCCAAACAGGGGGCTTTGGCTACACCTTC. Its protein product is CATSRGGQTGGFGYTF.